These T cell receptor beta chains were read from a single sample in a study of blood T cell repertoires in COVID-19. Repertoires were generated with immunoSEQ multiplex PCR, while TCRdb's copy carries only in-frame clones and drops some. In the table there are a few hundred thousand clones, about 91% of which are singletons. The sample was PBMCs or T cells enriched from blood (not recorded which). Receptors were obtained from a woman between 40 and 50 years old with acute COVID-19. CDR3s include the opening cysteine and the closing phenylalanine or tryptophan. Each record gives: D gene, clone size, V gene, J gene, CDR3 DNA, CDR3 protein. D genes are given only for firm matches. Clone size appears in some rows only: once, few, many, or a class for an expanded clone.

D gene: TRBD1; clone size: .; V gene: TRBV11-2; J gene: TRBJ1-4; CDR3 DNA: TGTGCCAGCAGCCCGGGACAGCTTACAACTAATGAAAAACTGTTTTTT; CDR3 protein: CASSPGQLTTNEKLFF
D gene: .; clone size: once; V gene: TRBV15; J gene: TRBJ1-5; CDR3 DNA: TGTGCCACCAGCAGGGGACTCTACCCTGATCAGCCCCAGCATTTT; CDR3 protein: CATSRGLYPDQPQHF
D gene: .; clone size: .; V gene: TRBV6-6; J gene: TRBJ2-5; CDR3 DNA: TGTGCCAGCAGTTACAGGAGAACAGGAGAGACCCAGTACTTC; CDR3 protein: CASSYRRTGETQYF
D gene: .; clone size: .; V gene: TRBV28; J gene: TRBJ1-5; CDR3 DNA: TGTGCCAGCAGTTTATTCCACGGGGTCAATCAGCCCCAGCATTTT; CDR3 protein: CASSLFHGVNQPQHF
D gene: .; clone size: .; V gene: TRBV18; J gene: TRBJ2-1; CDR3 DNA: TGTGCCAGCTCACCACCGGTCGGGGGATACCGGGACCCGGATGAGCAGTTCTTC; CDR3 protein: CASSPPVGGYRDPDEQFF
D gene: TRBD2; clone size: .; V gene: TRBV9; J gene: TRBJ2-3; CDR3 DNA: TGTGCCAGCAGCGTAGTTGCTAGCGGGAGTCATGCAGATACGCAGTATTTT; CDR3 protein: CASSVVASGSHADTQYF
D gene: TRBD1; clone size: .; V gene: TRBV27; J gene: TRBJ1-2; CDR3 DNA: TGTGCCAGCAGTCTCCGGGGGGACAGGCCTAACTATGGCTACACCTTC; CDR3 protein: CASSLRGDRPNYGYTF
D gene: TRBD1; clone size: .; V gene: TRBV2; J gene: TRBJ1-6; CDR3 DNA: TGTGCCAGCATAGGACAGGGGGCGATTGGTGATAATTCACCCCTCCACTTT; CDR3 protein: CASIGQGAIGDNSPLHF
D gene: TRBD1; clone size: .; V gene: TRBV3-1/TRBV3-2; J gene: TRBJ1-2; CDR3 DNA: TGTGCCAGCAACGAACAGGGGGCTACCAACTATGGCTACACCTTC; CDR3 protein: CASNEQGATNYGYTF
D gene: .; clone size: .; V gene: TRBV11-2; J gene: TRBJ2-6; CDR3 DNA: TGTGCCAGCAGATCCGACAGGACCGGGGTCCTGACTTTC; CDR3 protein: CASRSDRTGVLTF
D gene: TRBD2; clone size: .; V gene: TRBV7-2; J gene: TRBJ2-2; CDR3 DNA: TGTGCCAGCAGCTTATCTCGGGCAGCGGGAGTTGACGGGGAGCTGTTTTTT; CDR3 protein: CASSLSRAAGVDGELFF
D gene: TRBD1; clone size: .; V gene: TRBV28; J gene: TRBJ1-1; CDR3 DNA: TGTGCCAGCAGTCAGACAGGGAGAAACACTGAAGCTTTCTTT; CDR3 protein: CASSQTGRNTEAFF
D gene: TRBD1; clone size: .; V gene: TRBV19; J gene: TRBJ1-2; CDR3 DNA: TGTGCCAGTAGCAACGACCAGGGGGAGAATGGCTACACCTTC; CDR3 protein: CASSNDQGENGYTF
D gene: .; clone size: .; V gene: TRBV9; J gene: TRBJ1-4; CDR3 DNA: TGTGCCAGCAGCAGGGGTTTCGGAAACCCAGGAACTATCGAAAAACTGTTTTTT; CDR3 protein: CASSRGFGNPGTIEKLFF
D gene: .; clone size: .; V gene: TRBV24-1; J gene: TRBJ2-5; CDR3 DNA: TGTGCCACCAGAGGGGCCGGGGAGACCCAGTACTTC; CDR3 protein: CATRGAGETQYF
D gene: TRBD1; clone size: .; V gene: TRBV6-1; J gene: TRBJ1-5; CDR3 DNA: TGTGCCAGCAGTGATGGGGTCGGACAGGACAATCAGCCCCAGCATTTT; CDR3 protein: CASSDGVGQDNQPQHF
D gene: .; clone size: .; V gene: TRBV28; J gene: TRBJ2-1; CDR3 DNA: TGTGCCAGCATCTCGGGAATGAATGCTGGCAATGAGCAGTTCTTC; CDR3 protein: CASISGMNAGNEQFF
D gene: .; clone size: .; V gene: TRBV3-1/TRBV3-2; J gene: TRBJ1-1; CDR3 DNA: TGTGCCAGCAGCCAAGTAGGGGGGAACACTGAAGCTTTCTTT; CDR3 protein: CASSQVGGNTEAFF
D gene: .; clone size: .; V gene: TRBV7-9; J gene: TRBJ1-1; CDR3 DNA: TGTGCCAGCAGCTTAGAGCGGGGACCTGGGACTGAAGCTTTCTTT; CDR3 protein: CASSLERGPGTEAFF
D gene: TRBD2; clone size: .; V gene: TRBV7-9; J gene: TRBJ2-5; CDR3 DNA: TGTGCCAGCAGCTTCCCTAGCGGGAGCGGAAGGGCCACAGAGACCCAGTACTTC; CDR3 protein: CASSFPSGSGRATETQYF
D gene: TRBD1; clone size: .; V gene: TRBV27; J gene: TRBJ1-5; CDR3 DNA: TGTGCCAGCAGTGTTGACAGGGCGTCAGGTCAGCCCCAGCATTTT; CDR3 protein: CASSVDRASGQPQHF
D gene: TRBD1; clone size: few; V gene: TRBV11-2; J gene: TRBJ1-6; CDR3 DNA: TGTGCCAGCAGGCGAACAGGGGATAGTTCTTCACCCCTCCACTTT; CDR3 protein: CASRRTGDSSSPLHF
D gene: TRBD2; clone size: .; V gene: TRBV20-1; J gene: TRBJ2-3; CDR3 DNA: TGCAGTGCTAGTGCTAGCGGGAATGAAGATACGCAGTATTTT; CDR3 protein: CSASASGNEDTQYF
D gene: TRBD1; clone size: .; V gene: TRBV27; J gene: TRBJ2-2; CDR3 DNA: TGTGCCAGCAGTTTAAGGGGGCTACAGGGCAGGTACACCGGGGAGCTGTTTTTT; CDR3 protein: CASSLRGLQGRYTGELFF
D gene: TRBD1; clone size: .; V gene: TRBV7-9; J gene: TRBJ1-1; CDR3 DNA: TGTGCCAGCAGCCCGGACAGGCCTGAAGCTTTCTTT; CDR3 protein: CASSPDRPEAFF
D gene: .; clone size: .; V gene: TRBV9; J gene: TRBJ2-6; CDR3 DNA: TGTGCCAGCAGCGTAGCTCTGACATCTGGGGCCAACGTCCTGACTTTC; CDR3 protein: CASSVALTSGANVLTF